What follows describes a single T cell receptor (beta chain). The antigen it recognizes is unknown. Base qualities are not recorded, but no much larger clone differs from it by a single base. TCRbeta CDR3 regions were amplified from genomic DNA by means of the immunoSEQ Assay, a bias-controlled multiplex PCR. On the authors' methods: Nucleated cell counts per sample were estimated from amplification of reference gene primers within the assay. To quantify the absolute abundance of each unique TCRbeta CDR3 rearrangement, sequence reads were collapsed and filtered. Productive Simpson clonality was computed per sample as the square root of Simpson's diversity index over productive rearrangements. Sourced from immuneACCESS, this table was stored by TCRdb with only in-frame sequences that have V and J called. A share of the clones is absent; for the studies checked, an unresolved V gene accounts for under half, and the remainder has no known explanation. V and J calls and clone size are as listed in that table; D and trimming were resolved from the DNA. Recorded for this sample are roughly 16,000 clones; approximately 85% of them occurred a single time. 30% to 35% of the sample is held by the ten biggest clonotypes.

The collaborating institutions used their own protocols to collect whole blood in K2EDTA tubes. For TCRbeta analysis, collaborators shipped samples as frozen whole blood, isolated PBMCs, or DNA extracted from either of those sample types. The data originate from a study of blood T cell repertoires in COVID-19 (dated by TCRdb to between 2020 and 2021). A note on the overall study: Samples from collaborators originated in the United States, Italy and Spain and spanned both the acute and convalescent phases of COVID-19. A de-identified subject ID, COVID-19 status, age in years and sex were almost always included in the sample metadata. HLA class I and class II types, where available, came from metadata supplied by the sample provider rather than from assay-based typing. A freely available public database, intended as a resource for researchers studying the immune response to SARS-CoV-2, is where the repertoires were released. Samples were obtained from the ongoing ImmuneRACE study (first 160 participants) and from 1,254 subjects provided by 6 global collaborators. The prospective study material was composed of cDNA or gDNA derived from T cells, B-cell-depleted T cells, or PBMCs. Deeply sampled blood TCRbeta repertoires from subjects exposed to, actively infected with, or recovered from COVID-19 were included in the dataset.

The trim is 4 bases for V and 3 bases for J, with a gap of 11 bases between the germline ends. The CDR3 starts with the cysteine, ends with the phenylalanine, and has 13 residues. Only the CDR3 DNA stays, 39 bases, in frame from base 1. The germline V gene supplies CDR1 SGHTS and CDR2 YDEGEE. Study-wide findings and limitations: The quantity of clinical and demographic metadata differed by source and by participant and was supplied without curation.

The chain couples TRBV5-8 to TRBJ2-7; the D gene is perhaps TRBD2, from 6 matching bases. Sequences were obtained from peripheral blood. This sequence was found in a man in his 70s in a cohort sampled during active COVID-19. CDR3 sequence: CASSRDSGYEQYF. The bases are TGTGCCAGCAGCAGGGACTCGGGCTACGAGCAGTACTTC.